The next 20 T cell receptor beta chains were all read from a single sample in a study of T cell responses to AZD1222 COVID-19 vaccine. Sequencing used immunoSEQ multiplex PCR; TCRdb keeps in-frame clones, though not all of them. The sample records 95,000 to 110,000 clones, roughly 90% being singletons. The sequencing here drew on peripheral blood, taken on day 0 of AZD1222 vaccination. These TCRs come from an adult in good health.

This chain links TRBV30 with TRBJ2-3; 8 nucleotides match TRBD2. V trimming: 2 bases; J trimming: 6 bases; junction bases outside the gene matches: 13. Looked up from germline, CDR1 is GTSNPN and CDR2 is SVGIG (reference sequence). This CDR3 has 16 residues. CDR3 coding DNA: TGTGCCTGGAGTCCGGGGGGGGGATTTGGGGCGGATACGCAGTATTTT. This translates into CAWSPGGGFGADTQYF.

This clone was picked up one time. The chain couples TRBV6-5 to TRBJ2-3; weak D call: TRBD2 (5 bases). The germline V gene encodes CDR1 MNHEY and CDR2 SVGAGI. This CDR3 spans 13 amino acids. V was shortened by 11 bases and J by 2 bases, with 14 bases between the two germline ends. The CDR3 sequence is CAGVSAYTDTQYF. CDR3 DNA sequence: TGTGCCGGGGTTAGCGCCTACACAGATACGCAGTATTTT.

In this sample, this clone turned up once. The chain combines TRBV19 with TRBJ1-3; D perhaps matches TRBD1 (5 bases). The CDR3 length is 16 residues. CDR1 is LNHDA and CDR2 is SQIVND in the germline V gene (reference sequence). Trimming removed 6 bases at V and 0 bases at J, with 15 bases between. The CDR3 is CASRKDTSFSGNTIYF. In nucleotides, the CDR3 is TGTGCCAGTAGAAAGGACACATCGTTCTCTGGAAACACCATATATTTT.

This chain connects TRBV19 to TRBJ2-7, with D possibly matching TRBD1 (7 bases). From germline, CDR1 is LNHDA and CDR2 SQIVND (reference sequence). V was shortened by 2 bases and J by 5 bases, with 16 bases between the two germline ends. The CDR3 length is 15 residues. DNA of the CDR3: TGTGCCAGTAGTATACCTTCTCAGGGGGGTAACGAGCAGTACTTC. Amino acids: CASSIPSQGGNEQYF.

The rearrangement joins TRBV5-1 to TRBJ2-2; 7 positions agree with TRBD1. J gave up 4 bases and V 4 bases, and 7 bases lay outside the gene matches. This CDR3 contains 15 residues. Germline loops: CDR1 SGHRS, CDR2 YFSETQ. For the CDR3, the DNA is TGCGCCAGCAGCACCCCGACAGGGCCCACCGGGGAGCTGTTTTTT. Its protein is CASSTPTGPTGELFF.

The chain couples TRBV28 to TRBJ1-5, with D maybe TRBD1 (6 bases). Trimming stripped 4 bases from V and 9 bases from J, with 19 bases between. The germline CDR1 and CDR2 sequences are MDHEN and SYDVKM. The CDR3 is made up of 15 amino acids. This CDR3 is CASSSNRDTLRPQHF. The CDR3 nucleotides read TGTGCCAGCAGTTCCAACCGGGACACCTTGAGGCCCCAGCATTTT.

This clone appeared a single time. The CDR3 sequence is CASSQDRGRVAFF. CDR3 bases: TGTGCCAGCAGCCAAGACAGGGGGAGGGTAGCTTTCTTT. The chain recombines TRBV7-3 with TRBJ1-1, with 9 bases identical to TRBD1. The V segment lost 5 bases and the J segment 10 bases; nucleotides outside the gene matches: 8. CDR1 is SGHTA and CDR2 is FQGTGA in the germline V gene. The length of the CDR3 is 13 residues. Looking up the rest from reference TRBV7-3 and TRBJ1-1 gives the full variable domain: GAGVSQTPSNKVTEKGKYVELRCDPISGHTALYWYRQSLGQGPEFLIYFQGTGAADDSGLPNDRFFAVRPEGSVSTLKIQRTERGDSAVYLCASSQDRGRVAFFGQGTRLTVV.

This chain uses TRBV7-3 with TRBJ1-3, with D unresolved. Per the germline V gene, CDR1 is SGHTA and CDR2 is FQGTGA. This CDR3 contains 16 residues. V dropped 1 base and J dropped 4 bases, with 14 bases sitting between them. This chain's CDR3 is CASSLRPGMAGNTIYF. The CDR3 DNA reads TGTGCCAGCAGCTTAAGGCCCGGGATGGCAGGAAACACCATATATTTT.

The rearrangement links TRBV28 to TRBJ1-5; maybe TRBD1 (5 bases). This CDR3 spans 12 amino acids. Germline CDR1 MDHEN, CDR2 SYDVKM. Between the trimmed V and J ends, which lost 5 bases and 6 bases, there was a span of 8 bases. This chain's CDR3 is CASSAGSQPQHF. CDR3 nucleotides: TGTGCCAGCAGTGCAGGGAGTCAGCCCCAGCATTTT.

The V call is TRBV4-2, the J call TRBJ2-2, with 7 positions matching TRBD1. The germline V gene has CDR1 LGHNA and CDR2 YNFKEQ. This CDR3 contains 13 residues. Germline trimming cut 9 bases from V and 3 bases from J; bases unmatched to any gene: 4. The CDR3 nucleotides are TGTGCCAGTTTACAGGGGTACACCGGGGAGCTGTTTTTT. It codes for CASLQGYTGELFF.

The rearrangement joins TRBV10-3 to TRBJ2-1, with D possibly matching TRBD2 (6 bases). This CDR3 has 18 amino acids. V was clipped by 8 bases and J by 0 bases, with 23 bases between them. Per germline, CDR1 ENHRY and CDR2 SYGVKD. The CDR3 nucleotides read TGTGCCATCGCACGCGGGGACCTGGCGGTTAGCTCCTACAATGAGCAGTTCTTC. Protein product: CAIARGDLAVSSYNEQFF.

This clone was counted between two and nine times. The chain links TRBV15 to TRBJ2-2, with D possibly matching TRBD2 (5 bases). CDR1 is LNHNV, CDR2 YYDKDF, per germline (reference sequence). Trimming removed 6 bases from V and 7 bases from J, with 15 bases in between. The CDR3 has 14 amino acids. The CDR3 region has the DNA TGTGCCACCAGAGGAGACTACCTTGTCGGGGAGCTGTTTTTT. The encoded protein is CATRGDYLVGELFF.

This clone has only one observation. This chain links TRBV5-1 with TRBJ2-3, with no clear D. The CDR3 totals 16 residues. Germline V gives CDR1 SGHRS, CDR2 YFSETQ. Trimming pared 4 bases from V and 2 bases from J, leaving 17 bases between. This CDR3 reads CASSPNPGHTTDTQYF. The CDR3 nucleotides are TGCGCCAGCAGCCCGAACCCGGGCCATACCACAGATACGCAGTATTTT.

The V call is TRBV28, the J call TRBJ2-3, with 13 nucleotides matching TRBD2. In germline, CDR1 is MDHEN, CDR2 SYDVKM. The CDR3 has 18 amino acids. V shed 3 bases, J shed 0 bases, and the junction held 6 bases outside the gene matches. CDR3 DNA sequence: TGTGCCAGCAGTTTGGGACTAGCGGGACCTCCTAGCACAGATACGCAGTATTTT. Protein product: CASSLGLAGPPSTDTQYF.

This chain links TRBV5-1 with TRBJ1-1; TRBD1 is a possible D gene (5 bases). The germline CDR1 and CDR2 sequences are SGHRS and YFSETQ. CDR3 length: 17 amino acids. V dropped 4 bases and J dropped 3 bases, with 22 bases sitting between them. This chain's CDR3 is CASSQLPGPRTDTEAFF. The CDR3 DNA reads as TGCGCCAGCAGCCAACTACCGGGACCCCGGACGGACACTGAAGCTTTCTTT.

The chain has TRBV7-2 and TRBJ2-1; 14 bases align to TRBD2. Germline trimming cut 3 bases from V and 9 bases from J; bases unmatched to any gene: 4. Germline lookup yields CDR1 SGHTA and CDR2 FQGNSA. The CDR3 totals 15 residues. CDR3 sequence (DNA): TGTGCCAGCAGCTTGGGACTAGCGGGAGCAGTTGAGCAGTTCTTC. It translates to CASSLGLAGAVEQFF. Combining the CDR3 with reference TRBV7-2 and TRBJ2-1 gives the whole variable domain GAGVSQSPSNKVTEKGKDVELRCDPISGHTALYWYRQSLGQGLEFLIYFQGNSAPDKSGLPSDRFSAERTGGSVSTLTIQRTQQEDSAVYLCASSLGLAGAVEQFFGPGTRLTVL.

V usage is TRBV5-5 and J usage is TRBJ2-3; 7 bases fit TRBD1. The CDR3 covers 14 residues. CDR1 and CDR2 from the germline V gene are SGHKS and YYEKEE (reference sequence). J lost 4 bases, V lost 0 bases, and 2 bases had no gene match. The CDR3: CASSLVTGADTQYF. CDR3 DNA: TGTGCCAGCAGCTTGGTAACAGGGGCAGATACGCAGTATTTT.

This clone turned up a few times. The CDR3: CASSNKQDRMNTEAFF. CDR3 bases: TGTGCCAGCAGCAATAAACAGGATAGGATGAACACTGAAGCTTTCTTT. The rearrangement uses TRBV21-1 and TRBJ1-1; the DNA was not used to check the table's D call, TRBD1. TRBV21-1 is described as a pseudogene. CDR3 length equals 16 residues.

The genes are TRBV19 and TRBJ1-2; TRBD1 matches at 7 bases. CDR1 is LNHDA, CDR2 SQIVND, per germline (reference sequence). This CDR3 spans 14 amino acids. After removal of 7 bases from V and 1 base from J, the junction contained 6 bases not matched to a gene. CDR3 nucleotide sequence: TGTGCCAGTACCCCGGGACAGCTTAACTATGGCTACACCTTC. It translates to CASTPGQLNYGYTF.

Here the CDR3 DNA reads TGTGCCACCAGTGATTTGCAGCAGGGGTCGAAGGATGAGCAGTTCTTC. Amino acids: CATSDLQQGSKDEQFF. The chain has TRBV24-1 and TRBJ2-1; D may be TRBD1 (6 bases). Germline V lookup: CDR1 KGHDR, CDR2 SFDVKD. The CDR3 is 16 residues long. V was cut by 0 bases and J by 8 bases, with 16 bases left in between.